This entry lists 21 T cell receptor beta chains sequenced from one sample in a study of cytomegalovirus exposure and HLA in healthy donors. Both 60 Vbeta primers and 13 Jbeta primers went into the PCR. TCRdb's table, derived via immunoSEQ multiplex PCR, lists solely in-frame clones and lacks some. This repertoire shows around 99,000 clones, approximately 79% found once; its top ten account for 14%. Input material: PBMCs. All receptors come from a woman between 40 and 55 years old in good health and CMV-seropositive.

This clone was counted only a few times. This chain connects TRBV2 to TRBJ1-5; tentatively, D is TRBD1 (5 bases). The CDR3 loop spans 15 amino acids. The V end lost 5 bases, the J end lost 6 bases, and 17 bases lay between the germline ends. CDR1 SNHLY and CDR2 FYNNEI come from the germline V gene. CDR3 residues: CASSRDPLAGQPQHF. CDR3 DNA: TGTGCCAGCAGTAGGGACCCCCTAGCGGGTCAGCCCCAGCATTTT.

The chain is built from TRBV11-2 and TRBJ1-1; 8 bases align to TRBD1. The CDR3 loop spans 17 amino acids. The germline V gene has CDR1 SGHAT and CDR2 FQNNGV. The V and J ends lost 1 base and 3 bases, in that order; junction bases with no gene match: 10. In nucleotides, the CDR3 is TGTGCCAGCAGCTTAGCGGGCAGGGGGCTAGGGTACACTGAAGCTTTCTTT. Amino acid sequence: CASSLAGRGLGYTEAFF.

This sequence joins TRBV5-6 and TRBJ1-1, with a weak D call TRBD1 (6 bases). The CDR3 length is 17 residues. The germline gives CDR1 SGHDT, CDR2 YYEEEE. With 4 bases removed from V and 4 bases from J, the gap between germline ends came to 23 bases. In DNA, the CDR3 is TGTGCCAGCAGCGGCGCCTCACAGGGAATGGGGATCACTGAAGCTTTCTTT. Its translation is CASSGASQGMGITEAFF. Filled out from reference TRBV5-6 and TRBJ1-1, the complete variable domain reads DAGVTQSPTHLIKTRGQQVTLRCSPKSGHDTVSWYQQALGQGPQFIFQYYEEEERQRGNFPDRFSGHQFPNYSSELNVNALLLGDSALYLCASSGASQGMGITEAFFGQGTRLTVV.

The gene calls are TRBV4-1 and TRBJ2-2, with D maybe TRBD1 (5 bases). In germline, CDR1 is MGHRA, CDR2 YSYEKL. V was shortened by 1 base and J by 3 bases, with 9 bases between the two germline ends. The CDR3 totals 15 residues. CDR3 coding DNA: TGCGCCAGCAGCCAAGCTTCCAGGGACACCGGGGAGCTGTTTTTT. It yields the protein CASSQASRDTGELFF.

CDR3 amino acids: CASCGPLGGPRLNTEAFF. The CDR3 DNA is TGCGCCAGTTGTGGCCCCCTAGGAGGTCCGAGACTGAACACTGAAGCTTTCTTT. This chain connects TRBV23-1 to TRBJ1-1; no clear D. TRBV23-1 is an ORF, and what it does is uncertain. The CDR3 is 18 residues long. V was cut by 9 bases and J by 0 bases, with 26 bases left in between.

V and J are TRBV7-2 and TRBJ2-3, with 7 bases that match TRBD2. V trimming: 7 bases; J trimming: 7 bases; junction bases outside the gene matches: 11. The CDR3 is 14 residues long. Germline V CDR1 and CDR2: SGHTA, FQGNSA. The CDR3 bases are TGTGCCAGCACCGATCGAACTAGCGCGAATACGCAGTATTTT. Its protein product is CASTDRTSANTQYF.

Here the CDR3 reads CASRVAGATGELFF. The CDR3 coding sequence is TGCGCCAGCAGGGTAGCGGGGGCTACCGGGGAGCTGTTTTTT. The V and J genes are TRBV5-1 and TRBJ2-2; 9 positions match TRBD2. CDR1 is SGHRS and CDR2 is YFSETQ in the germline V gene. After removal of 5 bases from V and 5 bases from J, the junction contained 4 bases not matched to a gene. This CDR3 comprises 14 residues.

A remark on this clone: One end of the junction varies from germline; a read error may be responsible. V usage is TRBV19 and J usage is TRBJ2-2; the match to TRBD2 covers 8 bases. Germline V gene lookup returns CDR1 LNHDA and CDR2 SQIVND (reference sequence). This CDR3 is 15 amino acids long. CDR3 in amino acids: CASSTLAEYTRELFF. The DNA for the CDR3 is TGTGCCAGTAGTACACTAGCGGAGTACACCAGGGAGCTGTTTTTT.

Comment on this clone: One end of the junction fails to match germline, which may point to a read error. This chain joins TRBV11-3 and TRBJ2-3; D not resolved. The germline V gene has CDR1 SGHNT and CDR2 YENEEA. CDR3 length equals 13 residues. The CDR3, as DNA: TGTGCCAGCAGCCTAGATAGTCTCGATACGCAGTATTTT. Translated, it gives CASSLDSLDTQYF.

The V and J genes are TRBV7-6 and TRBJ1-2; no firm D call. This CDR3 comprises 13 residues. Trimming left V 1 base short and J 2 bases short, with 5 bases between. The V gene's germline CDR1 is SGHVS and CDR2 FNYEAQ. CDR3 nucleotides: TGTGCCAGCAGCTTAGAGAGGAACTATGGCTACACCTTC. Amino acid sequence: CASSLERNYGYTF.

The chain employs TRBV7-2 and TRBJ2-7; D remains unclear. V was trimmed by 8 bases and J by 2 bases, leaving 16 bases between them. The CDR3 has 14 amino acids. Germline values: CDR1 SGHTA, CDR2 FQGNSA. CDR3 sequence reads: CASATRSVAYEQYF. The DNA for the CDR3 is TGTGCCAGCGCCACGCGGTCGGTCGCCTACGAGCAGTACTTC.

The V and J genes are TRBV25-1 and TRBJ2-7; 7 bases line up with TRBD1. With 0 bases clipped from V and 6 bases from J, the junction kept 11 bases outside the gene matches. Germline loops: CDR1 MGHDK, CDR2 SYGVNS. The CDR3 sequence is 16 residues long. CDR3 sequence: CASSEYGQRQGFEQYF. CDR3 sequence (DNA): TGTGCCAGCAGTGAATATGGACAGCGACAGGGATTCGAGCAGTACTTC.

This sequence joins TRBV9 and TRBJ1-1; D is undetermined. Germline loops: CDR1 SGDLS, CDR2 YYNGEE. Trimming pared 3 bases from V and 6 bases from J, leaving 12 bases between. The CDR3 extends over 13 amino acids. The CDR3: CASSGGFGAEAFF. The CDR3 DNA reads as TGTGCCAGCAGCGGCGGTTTCGGCGCTGAAGCTTTCTTT.

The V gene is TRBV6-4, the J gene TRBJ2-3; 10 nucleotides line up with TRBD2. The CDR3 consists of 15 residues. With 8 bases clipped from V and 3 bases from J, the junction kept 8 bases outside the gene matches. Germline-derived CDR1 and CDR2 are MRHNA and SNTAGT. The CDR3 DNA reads TGTGCCAGCGGGAAGGCTAGCGGGGGAACAGATACGCAGTATTTT. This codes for CASGKASGGTDTQYF.

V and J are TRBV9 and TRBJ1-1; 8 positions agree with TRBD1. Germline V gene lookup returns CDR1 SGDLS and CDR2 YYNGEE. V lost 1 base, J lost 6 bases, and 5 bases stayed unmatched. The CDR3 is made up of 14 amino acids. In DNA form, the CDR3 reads TGTGCCAGCAGCGTATCTGGACAGGGCCCTGAAGCTTTCTTT. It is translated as CASSVSGQGPEAFF.

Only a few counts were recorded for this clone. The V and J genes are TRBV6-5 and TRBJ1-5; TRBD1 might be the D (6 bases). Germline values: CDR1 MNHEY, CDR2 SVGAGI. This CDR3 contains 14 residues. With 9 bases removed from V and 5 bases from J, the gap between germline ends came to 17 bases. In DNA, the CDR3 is TGTGCCAGTCAGGGGTCCCTGGGGGATCAGCCCCAGCATTTT. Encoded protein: CASQGSLGDQPQHF.

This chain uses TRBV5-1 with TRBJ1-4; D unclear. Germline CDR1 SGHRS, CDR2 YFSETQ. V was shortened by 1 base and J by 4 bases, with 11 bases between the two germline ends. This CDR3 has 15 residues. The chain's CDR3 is CASSLFSGSNEKLFF. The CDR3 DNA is TGCGCCAGCAGCTTGTTTTCAGGAAGTAATGAAAAACTGTTTTTT.

The CDR3 DNA is TGTGCCAGTAACACCGGGACTAGCCTCACAGATACGCAGTATTTT. Translation gives CASNTGTSLTDTQYF. The rearrangement joins TRBV19 to TRBJ2-3; 9 bases are shared with TRBD2. Germline V gene sequence: CDR1 LNHDA, CDR2 SQIVND (reference sequence). CDR3 length equals 15 residues. Trimming removed 7 bases from V and 2 bases from J; junction bases left unmatched: 7.

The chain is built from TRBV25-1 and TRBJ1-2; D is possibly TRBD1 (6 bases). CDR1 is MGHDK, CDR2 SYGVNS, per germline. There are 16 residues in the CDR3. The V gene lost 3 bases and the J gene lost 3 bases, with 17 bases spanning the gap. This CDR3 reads CASSDAPPGVDYGYTF. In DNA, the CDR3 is TGTGCCAGCAGTGATGCCCCGCCAGGGGTCGACTATGGCTACACCTTC.

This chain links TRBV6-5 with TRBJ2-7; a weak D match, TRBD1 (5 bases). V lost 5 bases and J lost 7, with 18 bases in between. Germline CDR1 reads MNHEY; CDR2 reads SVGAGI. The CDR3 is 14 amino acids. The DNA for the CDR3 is TGTGCCAGCAGTCGAGCACCACAGGTCTCAGAGCAGTACTTC. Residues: CASSRAPQVSEQYF.

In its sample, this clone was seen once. The CDR3 region has the DNA TGTGCCAGCAGTTCCCGGGAGGGAGATGAGCAGTTCTTC. Its translation is CASSSREGDEQFF. The J gene is TRBJ2-1, the V gene TRBV27; 8 bases align to TRBD2. Unmatched junction bases numbered 4, after V lost 4 bases and J lost 8 bases. This CDR3 spans 13 amino acids. In germline, CDR1 is MNHEY, CDR2 SMNVEV (reference sequence).